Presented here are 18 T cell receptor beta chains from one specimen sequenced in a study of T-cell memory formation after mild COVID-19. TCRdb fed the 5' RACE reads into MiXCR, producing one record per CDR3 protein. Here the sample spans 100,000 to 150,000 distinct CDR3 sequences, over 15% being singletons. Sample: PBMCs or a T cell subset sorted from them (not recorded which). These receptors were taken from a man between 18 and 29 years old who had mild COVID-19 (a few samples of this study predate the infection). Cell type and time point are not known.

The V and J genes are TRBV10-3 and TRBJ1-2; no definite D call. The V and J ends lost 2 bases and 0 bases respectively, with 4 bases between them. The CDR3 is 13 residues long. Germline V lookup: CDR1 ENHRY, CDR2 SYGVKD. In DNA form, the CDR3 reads TGTGCCATCAGTGAGGGGGCTAACTATGGCTACACCTTC. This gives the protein CAISEGANYGYTF.

CDR3 in amino acids: CASNIRIRNSPLHF. In DNA, the CDR3 is TGTGCCAGCAACATCAGGATCCGGAATTCACCCCTCCACTTT. V is TRBV6-2 or TRBV6-3 and J is TRBJ1-6; unclear D gene. Germline lookup yields CDR1 MNHEY and CDR2 SVGEGT. Trimming pared 7 bases from V and 7 bases from J, leaving 14 bases between. This CDR3 has 14 amino acids.

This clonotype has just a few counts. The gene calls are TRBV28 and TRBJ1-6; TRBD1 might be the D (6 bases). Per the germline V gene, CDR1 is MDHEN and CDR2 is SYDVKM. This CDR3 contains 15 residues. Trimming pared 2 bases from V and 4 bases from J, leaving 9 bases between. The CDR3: CASSLEGGYNSPLHF. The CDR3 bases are TGTGCCAGCAGTTTAGAAGGGGGGTATAATTCACCCCTCCACTTT.

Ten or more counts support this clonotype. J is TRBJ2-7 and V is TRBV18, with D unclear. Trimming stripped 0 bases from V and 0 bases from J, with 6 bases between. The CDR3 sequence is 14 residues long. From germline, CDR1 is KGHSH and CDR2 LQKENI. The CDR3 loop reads CASSPPYTSYEQYF. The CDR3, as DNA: TGTGCCAGCTCACCACCTTACACCTCCTACGAGCAGTACTTC.

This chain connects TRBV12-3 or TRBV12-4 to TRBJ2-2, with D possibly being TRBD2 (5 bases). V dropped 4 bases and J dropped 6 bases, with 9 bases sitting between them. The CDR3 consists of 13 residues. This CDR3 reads CASSSWEPGELFF. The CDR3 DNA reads TGTGCCAGCAGTTCTTGGGAGCCCGGGGAGCTGTTTTTT.

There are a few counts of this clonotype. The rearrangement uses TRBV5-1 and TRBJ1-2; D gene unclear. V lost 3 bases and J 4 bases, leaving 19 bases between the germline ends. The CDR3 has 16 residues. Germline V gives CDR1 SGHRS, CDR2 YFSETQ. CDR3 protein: CASSSYVAGGGYGYTF. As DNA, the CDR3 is TGCGCCAGCAGCTCCTACGTAGCGGGAGGAGGCTATGGCTACACCTTC.

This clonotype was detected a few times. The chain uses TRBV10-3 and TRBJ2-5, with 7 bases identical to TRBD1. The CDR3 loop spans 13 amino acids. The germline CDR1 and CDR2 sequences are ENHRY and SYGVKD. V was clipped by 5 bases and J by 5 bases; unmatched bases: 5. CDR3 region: CAISLGQKETQYF. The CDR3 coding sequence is TGTGCCATCAGTTTGGGACAGAAGGAGACCCAGTACTTC.

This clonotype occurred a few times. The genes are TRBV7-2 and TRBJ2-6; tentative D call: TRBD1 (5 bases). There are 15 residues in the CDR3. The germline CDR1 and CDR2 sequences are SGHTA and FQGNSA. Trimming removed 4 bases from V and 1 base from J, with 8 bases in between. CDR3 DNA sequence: TGTGCCAGCAGCTGGGCAGGGTCTGGGGCCAACGTCCTGACTTTC. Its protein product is CASSWAGSGANVLTF. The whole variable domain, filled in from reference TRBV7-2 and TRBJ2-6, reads GAGVSQSPSNKVTEKGKDVELRCDPISGHTALYWYRQSLGQGLEFLIYFQGNSAPDKSGLPSDRFSAERTGGSVSTLTIQRTQQEDSAVYLCASSWAGSGANVLTFGAGSRLTVL.

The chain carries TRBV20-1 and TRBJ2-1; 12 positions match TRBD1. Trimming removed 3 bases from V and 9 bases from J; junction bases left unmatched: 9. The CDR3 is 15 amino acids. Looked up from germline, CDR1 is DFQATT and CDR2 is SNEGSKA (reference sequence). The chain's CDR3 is CSASAPGQGAGEQFF. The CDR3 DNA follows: TGCAGTGCTAGTGCACCGGGACAGGGGGCCGGTGAGCAGTTCTTC.

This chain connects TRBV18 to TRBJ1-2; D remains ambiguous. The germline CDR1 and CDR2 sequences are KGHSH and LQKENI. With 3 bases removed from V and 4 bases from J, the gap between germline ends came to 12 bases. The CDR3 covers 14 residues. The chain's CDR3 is CASSPGRTIYGYTF. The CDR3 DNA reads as TGTGCCAGCTCACCGGGCAGGACCATCTATGGCTACACCTTC.

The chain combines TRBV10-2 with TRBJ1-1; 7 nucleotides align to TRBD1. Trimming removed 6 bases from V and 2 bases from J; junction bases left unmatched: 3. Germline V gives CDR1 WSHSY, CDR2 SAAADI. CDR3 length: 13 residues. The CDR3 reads CASRRQGNTEAFF. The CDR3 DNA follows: TGCGCCAGCAGACGACAGGGAAACACTGAAGCTTTCTTT.

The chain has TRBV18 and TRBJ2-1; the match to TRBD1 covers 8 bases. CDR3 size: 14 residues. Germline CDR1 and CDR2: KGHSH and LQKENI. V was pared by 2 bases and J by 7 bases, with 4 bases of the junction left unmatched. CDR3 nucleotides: TGTGCCAGCTCACCAGTTACAGGGGGGAATGAGCAGTTCTTC. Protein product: CASSPVTGGNEQFF.

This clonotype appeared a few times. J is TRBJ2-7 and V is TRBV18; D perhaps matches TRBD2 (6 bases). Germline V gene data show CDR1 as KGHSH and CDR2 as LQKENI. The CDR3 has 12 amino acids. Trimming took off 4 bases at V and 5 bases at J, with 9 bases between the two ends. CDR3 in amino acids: CASSQGRNEQYV. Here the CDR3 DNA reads TGTGCCAGCTCACAGGGGAGGAACGAGCAGTACGTC.

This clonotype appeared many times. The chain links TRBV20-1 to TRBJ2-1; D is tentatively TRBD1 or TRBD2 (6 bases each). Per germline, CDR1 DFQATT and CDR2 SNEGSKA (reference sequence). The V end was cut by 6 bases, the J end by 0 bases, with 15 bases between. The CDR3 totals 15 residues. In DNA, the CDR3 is TGCAGTGCGCCCAGGGGTAGCGGCTCCTACAATGAGCAGTTCTTC. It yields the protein CSAPRGSGSYNEQFF.

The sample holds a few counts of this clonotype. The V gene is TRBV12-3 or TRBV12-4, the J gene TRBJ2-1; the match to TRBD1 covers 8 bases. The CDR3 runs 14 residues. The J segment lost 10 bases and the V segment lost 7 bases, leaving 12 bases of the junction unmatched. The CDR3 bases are TGTGCCAGCACCTTCCAGGGGGCTACAAGGGAGCAGTTCTTC. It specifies CASTFQGATREQFF.

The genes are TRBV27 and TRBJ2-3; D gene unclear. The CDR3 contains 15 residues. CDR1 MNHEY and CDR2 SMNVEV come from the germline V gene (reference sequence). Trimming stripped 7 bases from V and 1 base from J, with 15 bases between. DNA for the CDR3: TGTGCCAGCACTCATAGTGGGGTAGGCACAGATACGCAGTATTTT. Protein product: CASTHSGVGTDTQYF.

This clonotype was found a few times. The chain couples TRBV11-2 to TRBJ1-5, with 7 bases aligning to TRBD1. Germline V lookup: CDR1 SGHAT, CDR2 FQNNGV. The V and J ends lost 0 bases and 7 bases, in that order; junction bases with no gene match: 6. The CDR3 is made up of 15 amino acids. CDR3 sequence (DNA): TGTGCCAGCAGCTTAGATCGGACAGGCTACCAGCCCCAGCATTTT. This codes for CASSLDRTGYQPQHF.

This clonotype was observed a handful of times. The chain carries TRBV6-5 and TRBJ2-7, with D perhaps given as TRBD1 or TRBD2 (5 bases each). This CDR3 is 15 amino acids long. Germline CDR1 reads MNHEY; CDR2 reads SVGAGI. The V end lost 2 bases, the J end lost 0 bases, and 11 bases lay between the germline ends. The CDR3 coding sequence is TGTGCCAGCAGTTACCGGGGACCAAGCTCCTACGAGCAGTACTTC. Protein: CASSYRGPSSYEQYF.